This TCR beta chain was sequenced for a study of T-cell reconstitution after alpha-beta-depleted transplantation in children. V was pared by 7 bases and J by 2 bases, with 4 bases of the junction left unmatched. The germline V gene has CDR1 SGHTA and CDR2 FQGNSA. The CDR3 runs to 14 residues. A library of TCRbeta sequences, prepared with unique molecular identifiers, was generated. TCRdb itself ran the PCR reads through MiXCR, one entry per CDR3 protein. This sample has 450,000 to 600,000 distinct CDR3 sequences; around a third occur once, and the top ten carry approximately 2.3%. This receptor was taken from a human donor who donated a stem cell graft to a child with aplastic anemia. The source material was PBMCs from the stem cell graft donor, sampled from the stem cell graft. The chain joins TRBV7-2 to TRBJ2-7; 11 bases are shared with TRBD2. CDR3 sequence: CASTTSGSAYEQYF. Here the CDR3 DNA reads TGTGCCAGCACCACTAGCGGGAGCGCCTACGAGCAGTACTTC.